The clone carrying this TCR beta chain was picked up a small number of times. This sample is drawn from a study of blood T cell repertoires in COVID-19. TCRdb's table, derived via immunoSEQ multiplex PCR, lists solely in-frame clones and lacks some. The table has roughly 200,000 clones, around nine tenths seen once. This clonotype originated in a woman in her thirties who had been exposed to COVID-19. Sequenced material: PBMCs or T cells enriched from blood (not recorded which).

The CDR3 loop is CASSPSTPDSNQPQHF. CDR3 coding DNA: TGTGCCAGCAGCCCCTCCACCCCAGATAGCAATCAGCCCCAGCATTTT. J is TRBJ1-5 and V is TRBV3-1 (or the pseudogene TRBV3-2), with D unresolved. Germline CDR1 reads LGHDT; CDR2 reads YNNKEL (reference sequence). V lost 4 bases and J 0 bases, leaving 13 bases between the germline ends. The CDR3 is 16 residues long.